A selection of T cell receptor beta chains follows, all from one sample in a study of blood T cell repertoires in COVID-19. Profiling relied on immunoSEQ multiplex PCR, and the TCRdb table lists in-frame clones only, not all of them. This table has about 320,000 clones, around 89% appearing once. Sequenced material: peripheral blood. These TCRs come from a woman aged 25 to 39 with COVID-19, enrolled during active disease. The CDR3 runs from the conserved cysteine through the conserved F or W. The D gene is left open where the match is weak. Clone sizes are given selectively: once, few, many, or a class where the clone is expanded.

J	D	size	V	DNA	CDR3
TRBJ1-1	.	.	TRBV28	TGTGCCAGCAGTTTACAGTCTGAAGCTTTCTTT	CASSLQSEAFF
TRBJ2-7	TRBD1	.	TRBV9	TGTGCTCTCCTGAGGGGGCGAGGCTACGAGCAGTACTTC	CALLRGRGYEQYF
TRBJ2-7	TRBD2	.	TRBV18	TGTGCCAGCTCAACGACTAGCGGGGGGTCCTACGAGCAGTACTTC	CASSTTSGGSYEQYF
TRBJ1-3	.	.	TRBV6-2/TRBV6-3	TGTGCCAGCAGTTACGGGCGATTTTCTGGAAACACCATATATTTT	CASSYGRFSGNTIYF
TRBJ2-1	.	.	TRBV27	TGTGCCAGCAGACGACTCATCCAGAGCAATGAGCAGTTCTTC	CASRRLIQSNEQFF
TRBJ1-2	.	.	TRBV28	TGTGCCAGCAGTTGGGCGATCGCCACCTATGGCTACACCTTC	CASSWAIATYGYTF
TRBJ1-6	TRBD1	.	TRBV7-9	TGTGCCAGCAGACATCAGGGGACAGATAATTCACCCCTCCACTTT	CASRHQGTDNSPLHF
TRBJ2-7	TRBD1	.	TRBV5-6	TGTGCCAGCAGCTTGGGACAGGGTCTTTCCTACGAGCAGTACTTC	CASSLGQGLSYEQYF
TRBJ1-3	.	.	TRBV6-1	TGTGCCAGCAGTGAAGCCCGTCCGGGACACGGGGGAAACACCATATATTTT	CASSEARPGHGGNTIYF
TRBJ2-5	.	.	TRBV5-1	TGCGCCAGCAGCTTCTCGGGGTGGGAGACCCAGTACTTC	CASSFSGWETQYF
TRBJ2-1	TRBD1	once	TRBV7-2	TGTGCCAGCAGCTCATACCAAGCAGGGGGTGAGCAGTTCTTC	CASSSYQAGGEQFF
TRBJ1-1	.	.	TRBV2	TGTGCCAGCAGACAGGGCTTGAACACTGAAGCTTTCTTT	CASRQGLNTEAFF
TRBJ2-2	TRBD1	.	TRBV29-1	TGCAGCGTTGTCGTGCGGGACAGGGGGAACACCGGGGAGCTGTTTTTT	CSVVVRDRGNTGELFF
TRBJ2-1	TRBD1	.	TRBV5-1	TGCGCCAGCAGCTCGGGACAGAGCTCCTACAATGAGCAGTTCTTC	CASSSGQSSYNEQFF
TRBJ1-6	TRBD1	.	TRBV6-4	TGTGCCAGCAGTCCTGGACAGGACGGGGGTTCACCCCTCCACTTT	CASSPGQDGGSPLHF
TRBJ1-2	TRBD1	.	TRBV24-1	TGTGCCACCAGCACAGGGGGGAACTATGGCTACACCTTC	CATSTGGNYGYTF